These 21 T cell receptor beta chains were sequenced from one sample in a study of blood T cells in healthy people across ages. For the second PCR, which ran for about 7 to 11 cycles, a sample-barcoded 5' primer and a J-beta primer mix were used. Each CDR3 protein is one row after TCRdb ran MiXCR on the 5' RACE reads. The sample consists of 650,000 to 900,000 distinct CDR3 sequences, approximately 59% of them appearing once. Sequencing used blood. The receptors shown here come from a man aged 25 to 45 in good health.

V is TRBV6-2 or TRBV6-3 and J is TRBJ1-6, with D maybe TRBD1 (5 bases). Germline assignment: CDR1 MNHEY and CDR2 SVGEGT. V was pared by 7 bases and J by 3 bases, with 10 bases between. The CDR3 is made up of 14 amino acids. For the CDR3, the DNA is TGTGCCAGCAAACCGGGGGACTATAATTCACCCCTCCACTTT. Translated, it gives CASKPGDYNSPLHF.

The chain is built from TRBV3-1 and TRBJ2-1; no clear D. V lost 5 bases to trimming and J lost 5 bases, with 10 bases between them. CDR1 is LGHDT, CDR2 YNNKEL, per germline (reference sequence). The CDR3 totals 13 residues. The CDR3 nucleotides read TGTGCCAGCAGCACCACCTTGGACAATGAGCAGTTCTTC. It is translated as CASSTTLDNEQFF.

This chain joins TRBV6-5 and TRBJ1-1, with a possible D match to TRBD1 (6 bases). The CDR3 covers 12 residues. V shed 6 bases and J shed 5 bases, with 10 bases lying between them. Germline lookup yields CDR1 MNHEY and CDR2 SVGAGI. The CDR3 sequence is CASSWGATEAFF. CDR3 coding DNA: TGTGCCAGCAGCTGGGGGGCGACTGAAGCTTTCTTT.

J is TRBJ2-5 and V is TRBV21-1. TRBV21-1 is annotated as a pseudogene. The CDR3 runs to 10 residues. For the CDR3, the DNA is TGTGCCAGCATACAAGAGACCCAGTACTTC. This gives the protein CASIQETQYF.

This chain links TRBV7-8 with TRBJ2-1; no definite D call. CDR3 size: 13 residues. The V end lost 5 bases, the J end lost 6 bases, and 11 bases lay between the germline ends. From germline, CDR1 is SGHVS and CDR2 FQNEAQ. The CDR3 region has the DNA TGTGCCAGCAGCAACCTTATTGGCAATGAGCAGTTCTTC. Residues: CASSNLIGNEQFF.

This chain links TRBV6-5 with TRBJ2-5; 7 nucleotides align to TRBD1. The J segment lost 1 base and the V segment lost 6 bases, leaving 8 bases of the junction unmatched. The germline V gene encodes CDR1 MNHEY and CDR2 SVGAGI. The CDR3 is 15 residues long. This CDR3 reads CASSPQGNLQETQYF. CDR3 coding DNA: TGTGCCAGCAGCCCACAGGGGAATCTCCAAGAGACCCAGTACTTC.

The sample holds many counts of this clonotype. The CDR3 DNA is TGCAGCGTTGAAACTGGTCGGGGTACCAGCGAGCAGTACTTC. This encodes CSVETGRGTSEQYF. The V gene is TRBV29-1, the J gene TRBJ2-7; D is possibly TRBD2 (5 bases). Germline V gene data show CDR1 as SQVTM and CDR2 as ANQGSEA. The CDR3 has 14 residues. V gave up 2 bases and J gave up 6 bases, with 17 bases separating them.

This clonotype showed up just a few times. The chain employs TRBV9 and TRBJ2-1; D perhaps matches TRBD1 (5 bases). The V and J ends lost 3 bases and 7 bases respectively, with 8 bases between them. Germline CDR1 reads SGDLS; CDR2 reads YYNGEE. There are 12 residues in the CDR3. The CDR3 DNA is TGTGCCAGCAGCGAACAGGAAAATGAGCAGTTCTTC. Amino acid sequence: CASSEQENEQFF.

The V and J genes are TRBV9 and TRBJ2-7, with 9 bases aligning to TRBD2. Germline V CDR1 and CDR2: SGDLS, YYNGEE. Trimming removed 0 bases from V and 5 bases from J; junction bases left unmatched: 9. CDR3 length: 16 residues. DNA of the CDR3: TGTGCCAGCAGCGTAGGGTCGGGACTAGCTGTCGACGAGCAGTACTTC. Protein sequence: CASSVGSGLAVDEQYF.

The rearrangement links TRBV20-1 to TRBJ1-1, with D unclear. Germline V gene data show CDR1 as DFQATT and CDR2 as SNEGSKA (reference sequence). This CDR3 is built from 11 residues. The V end was cut by 3 bases, the J end by 8 bases, with 10 bases between. The CDR3 region is CSASLDQEAFF. The CDR3 DNA reads as TGCAGTGCTAGCCTCGATCAGGAAGCTTTCTTT.

This sequence joins TRBV25-1 and TRBJ1-5; the match to TRBD1 covers 7 bases. The CDR3 runs to 14 residues. V lost 3 bases to trimming and J lost 6 bases; unmatched junction nucleotides: 5. Germline values: CDR1 MGHDK, CDR2 SYGVNS. The CDR3, as DNA: TGTGCCAGCAGTGACAGGGGGGTTAGTCAGCCCCAGCATTTT. As protein: CASSDRGVSQPQHF.

Notes on this clonotype: This CDR3 fails to terminate in the conserved phenylalanine or tryptophan, so it likely reflects a read error. J is TRBJ2-2 and V is TRBV5-1; possible D gene TRBD1, 5 bases. V shed 3 bases and J shed 0 bases, with 9 bases lying between them. The CDR3 length is 15 residues. The V gene's germline CDR1 is SGHRS and CDR2 YFSETQ. The CDR3, as DNA: TGCGCCAGCAGCTCTGGACAACCGAACACCGGGGAGCTGTTTTCT. Translated, it gives CASSSGQPNTGELFS.

This rearrangement joins TRBV20-1 to TRBJ2-4, with D perhaps matching TRBD2 (7 bases). Germline V gene sequence: CDR1 DFQATT, CDR2 SNEGSKA (reference sequence). The CDR3 length is 17 residues. V shed 1 base and J shed 6 bases, with 22 bases lying between them. The CDR3 here is CSARAPQEGGPRNIQYF. CDR3 sequence (DNA): TGCAGTGCTAGAGCGCCCCAGGAGGGGGGGCCGAGAAACATTCAGTACTTC.

This clonotype was seen a handful of times. The V call is TRBV29-1, the J call TRBJ1-1, with 9 positions matching TRBD1. J gave up 6 bases and V 1 base, and 9 bases lay outside the gene matches. Germline-derived CDR1 and CDR2 are SQVTM and ANQGSEA. CDR3 length equals 15 residues. The CDR3 sequence: CSVEGWAGQGSEAFF. In nucleotides, the CDR3 is TGCAGCGTTGAAGGCTGGGCGGGACAGGGTTCTGAAGCTTTCTTT.

This clonotype occurred a few times. The chain uses TRBV29-1 and TRBJ1-5, with a possible D match to TRBD1 (6 bases). Trimming removed 4 bases from V and 4 bases from J, with 8 bases in between. Germline V gene sequence: CDR1 SQVTM, CDR2 ANQGSEA. The CDR3 contains 12 residues. CDR3 amino acids: CSVAQGNQPQHF. Written as DNA, the CDR3 is TGCAGCGTTGCACAGGGAAATCAGCCCCAGCATTTT.

The chain has TRBV6-4 and TRBJ2-3; D gene uncertain. Per germline, CDR1 MRHNA and CDR2 SNTAGT. V shed 7 bases and J shed 2 bases, with 10 bases lying between them. The CDR3 loop spans 13 amino acids. The CDR3 nucleotides read TGTGCCAGCATTGAAGGATCCACAGATACGCAGTATTTT. This encodes CASIEGSTDTQYF.

This clonotype was recorded only once. The chain is built from TRBV20-1 and TRBJ1-2; 7 nucleotides align to TRBD1. Looked up from germline, CDR1 is DFQATT and CDR2 is SNEGSKA (reference sequence). V lost 0 bases, J lost 3 bases, and 13 bases stayed unmatched. This CDR3 spans 17 amino acids. CDR3 amino acids: CSARDLDREAMDYGYTF. Written as DNA, the CDR3 is TGCAGTGCTAGAGATCTAGACAGGGAGGCCATGGACTATGGCTACACCTTC.

As concerns this clonotype: A much larger clone lies one base from this, so it may be a read error. The genes are TRBV20-1 and TRBJ1-2, with a tentative D call TRBD1 (6 bases). V lost 5 bases, J lost 7 bases, and 20 bases lay in between. Germline V lookup: CDR1 DFQATT, CDR2 SNEGSKA (reference sequence). This CDR3 spans 14 amino acids. CDR3 protein: CSAPSLAGEAGYTF. For the CDR3, the DNA is TGCAGTGCTCCATCCCTCGCAGGGGAGGCTGGCTACACCTTC.

This clonotype showed up just a few times. This chain links TRBV11-2 with TRBJ2-3, with D unclear. Germline loops: CDR1 SGHAT, CDR2 FQNNGV. V was trimmed by 6 bases and J by 0 bases, leaving 10 bases between them. The CDR3 has 14 residues. The CDR3 DNA follows: TGTGCCAGCAGGCGCTCCCTTAGCACAGATACGCAGTATTTT. Translated: CASRRSLSTDTQYF.

J is TRBJ2-7 and V is TRBV21-1; TRBD2, as called in the table, went unchecked against the DNA. TRBV21-1 is a recognized pseudogene. CDR3 size: 19 residues. The CDR3 nucleotides are TGTGCCAGCAGCAAAAAGGGAGGGACTATGGGGGGGCTCTCCTACGAGCAGTACTTC. Translation gives CASSKKGGTMGGLSYEQYF.

In its sample, this clonotype was seen a few times. The rearrangement links TRBV12-3 or TRBV12-4 to TRBJ2-4; no clear D gene. Matching the DNA end better, TRBJ2-7 makes the J call doubtful. The CDR3 extends over 12 amino acids. CDR3 DNA: TGTGCCAGCAGTTTTTACGGGTACGAGCAGTACTTC. It is translated as CASSFYGYEQYF.